The subject of this entry is one T cell receptor beta chain. Its antigen is unknown. Unmatched junction bases numbered 4, after V lost 4 bases and J lost 8 bases. The CDR3 is made up of 11 amino acids. Germline V gene lookup returns CDR1 SQVTM and CDR2 ANQGSEA. TCRdb used MiXCR to reprocess the 5' RACE reads, holding one entry per CDR3 protein. The sample carries 80,000 to 95,000 distinct CDR3 sequences, around 17% recorded once. This record belongs to a study of early T cells in non-severe SARS-CoV-2 infection. Study-level results: VDJdb matching, biased toward anti-spike CD8 responses, missed private and CD4 specificities.

The sequencing here drew on whole blood, taken at baseline. The TCR was taken from an adult who was a healthcare worker with PCR-confirmed SARS-CoV-2 infection or an uninfected control (not recorded which). This chain uses TRBV29-1 with TRBJ1-2, with 7 nucleotides matching TRBD1. DNA of the CDR3: TGCAGCGTTGTAAAGGGGGCCGGCTACACCTTC. Amino acid sequence: CSVVKGAGYTF.